This is a list of T cell receptor beta chains from one sample in a study of blood T cell repertoires in COVID-19. Clones were sequenced by immunoSEQ multiplex PCR, and TCRdb holds only the in-frame ones, with some missing. The sample lists 330,000 or so clones; roughly 87% were seen once. Sequenced sample: peripheral blood. The receptors stem from a man younger than 40 with COVID-19, enrolled during active disease. CDR3s include the opening cysteine and the closing phenylalanine or tryptophan. D genes are given only for firm matches. For some rows the clone size is stated as once, few or many, or as a class when expanded; others skip it.

abundance | j_gene | v_gene | d_gene | CDR3nt | CDR3aa
. | TRBJ2-1 | TRBV24-1 | TRBD1 | TGTGCCACCAGTGATTTGAGGGGACAGGGAGCGGAGCAGTTCTTC | CATSDLRGQGAEQFF
. | TRBJ1-2 | TRBV5-1 | TRBD1 | TGCGCCAGTCAACAAACATCAGGACAGGGCCAGTTGGGCTACACCTTC | CASQQTSGQGQLGYTF
. | TRBJ1-5 | TRBV28 | TRBD1 | TGTGCCGCACGCGGCGGGGGGACAGGGGGATATCAGCCCCAGCATTTT | CAARGGGTGGYQPQHF
. | TRBJ2-2 | TRBV12-5 | . | TGTGCTAGTGTATCCCTGGGCAGGGGGGACGGGGAGCTGTTTTTT | CASVSLGRGDGELFF
. | TRBJ2-7 | TRBV5-1 | . | TGCGCCAGCAGCCGTCGGGAAGAGAGGAACGAGCAGTACTTC | CASSRREERNEQYF
. | TRBJ2-7 | TRBV9 | . | TGTGCCAGCAGCGTAGTTTCCCGGGGCGAGCAGTACTTC | CASSVVSRGEQYF
. | TRBJ2-7 | TRBV15 | TRBD1 | TGTGCCACCAGCAGGGGACAGGGGCAGAGGGGCGAGCAGTACTTC | CATSRGQGQRGEQYF
. | TRBJ1-4 | TRBV6-5 | . | TGTGCCAGCAGTCCTCCGGTTAGGGGAAAACTGTTTTTT | CASSPPVRGKLFF
. | TRBJ2-1 | TRBV5-1 | TRBD2 | TGCGCCAGCAGCTTGTATGGCGGGAGGTCGGGAGGTGAGCAGTTCTTC | CASSLYGGRSGGEQFF
. | TRBJ2-2 | TRBV4-3 | TRBD1 | TGCGCCAGCAGCCACGAGGGGCCCGGGACAGGGGGGACGAACACCGGGGAGCTGTTTTTT | CASSHEGPGTGGTNTGELFF
. | TRBJ2-2 | TRBV18 | . | TGTGCCAGCTCACCACCGAACCTATCCGTCGGGGAGCTGTTTTTT | CASSPPNLSVGELFF
once | TRBJ2-3 | TRBV21-1 | . | TGTGCCAGCCAGGACAAAGTGGGGTTGAGTGGTACGCAGTATTTT | CASQDKVGLSGTQYF
. | TRBJ1-4 | TRBV13 | TRBD1 | TGTGCCAGCAGCTTGACAGGGGCTGCTGAAAAACTGTTTTTT | CASSLTGAAEKLFF
once | TRBJ2-1 | TRBV24-1 | . | TGTGCCACCAGTGACTCTGACAGTTACAATGAGCAGTTCTTC | CATSDSDSYNEQFF
. | TRBJ2-7 | TRBV7-2 | TRBD1 | TGTGCCAGCAGCTTACGGACAGGGAGCTCCTACGAGCAGTACTTC | CASSLRTGSSYEQYF
. | TRBJ2-5 | TRBV7-2 | TRBD2 | TGTGCCAGCAGCGAGGTCCTAGCGGGGGCACAAGAGACCCAGTACTTC | CASSEVLAGAQETQYF
. | TRBJ2-3 | TRBV4-1 | . | TGCGCCAGCAGCCATTCTTCGGGGACAGATACGCAGTATTTT | CASSHSSGTDTQYF
. | TRBJ1-1 | TRBV5-4 | TRBD1 | TGTGCCAGCAGCCAGACAGGGGAAGCTTTCTTT | CASSQTGEAFF
few | TRBJ2-7 | TRBV6-5 | TRBD2 | TGTGCCAGCAGTCCCCGGGGGGAGGCCTACGAGCAGTACTTC | CASSPRGEAYEQYF
. | TRBJ2-1 | TRBV9 | TRBD2 | TGTGCCAGCAGCGTAGGTAGCGGGAGGTTAAGTGAGCAGTTCTTC | CASSVGSGRLSEQFF
. | TRBJ2-5 | TRBV7-2 | . | TGTGCCAGCAGCTATGGACCTCAGGGGTCCGAGACCCAGTACTTC | CASSYGPQGSETQYF
once | TRBJ2-3 | TRBV6-5 | . | TGTGCCAGCAGTCGGGACACCTCCACAGATACGCAGTATTTT | CASSRDTSTDTQYF
once | TRBJ1-1 | TRBV30 | . | TGTGCCTGGAGCCCGGGGAGCACTGAAGCTTTCTTT | CAWSPGSTEAFF
. | TRBJ2-5 | TRBV25-1 | TRBD1 | TGTGCCAGCAGTGCATCCGGGACAGGCGGAGAGACCCAGTACTTC | CASSASGTGGETQYF
. | TRBJ2-1 | TRBV27 | TRBD2 | TGTGCCAGCAGTTCATGGACTAGCGGGAGATCTTACAATGAGCAGTTCTTC | CASSSWTSGRSYNEQFF
. | TRBJ2-5 | TRBV4-1 | TRBD1 | TGCGCCAGCAGCCAAGACGGGACAGGGAGGCGAGAGACCCAGTACTTC | CASSQDGTGRRETQYF
. | TRBJ1-6 | TRBV7-2 | . | TGTGCCAGCAGCTTACAGGGGTCCTATAATTCACCCCTCCACTTT | CASSLQGSYNSPLHF
. | TRBJ1-2 | TRBV7-2 | . | TGTGCCAGCAGCTTAGAGGCCAGCTCGACAGGCTACACCTTC | CASSLEASSTGYTF
. | TRBJ1-2 | TRBV4-2 | . | TGTGCCAGCAGCCATAGTTTATCGGGGATTGGGGCTAACTATGGCTACACCTTC | CASSHSLSGIGANYGYTF
. | TRBJ2-7 | TRBV5-5 | TRBD1 | TGTGCCAGCAGCTTACGGGACAGTGAAAACTACGAGCAGTACTTC | CASSLRDSENYEQYF
. | TRBJ2-2 | TRBV10-3 | . | TGTGCCACCGCGTCCCGGACTGGGAACACCGGGGAGCTGTTTTTT | CATASRTGNTGELFF
. | TRBJ1-1 | TRBV7-8 | . | TGTGCCAGCAGCTTTAAGGGGTGGAACACTGAAGCTTTCTTT | CASSFKGWNTEAFF
. | TRBJ2-2 | TRBV10-3 | . | TGTGCCATCAGTGTTTCCCCGGGTTTGGACTCAGGAACCGGGGAGCTGTTTTTT | CAISVSPGLDSGTGELFF
. | TRBJ2-2 | TRBV13 | . | TGTGCCAGCAGCTTAGGTATTATCGGGGAGCTGTTTTTT | CASSLGIIGELFF
. | TRBJ2-7 | TRBV5-1 | . | TGCGCCAGCAGCTTGGCAACTAGCTCCTACGAGCAGTACTTC | CASSLATSSYEQYF
. | TRBJ2-5 | TRBV12-5 | . | TGTGCTAGTGGCCGGGACCAAGAGACCCAGTACTTC | CASGRDQETQYF
. | TRBJ2-2 | TRBV9 | . | TGTGCCAGCAGCGTATCTCTTACTGTAACCGGGGAGCTGTTTTTT | CASSVSLTVTGELFF
. | TRBJ1-4 | TRBV4-1 | . | TGCGCCAGCAGCAGTTCGGGGGCAACTAATGAAAAACTGTTTTTT | CASSSSGATNEKLFF
. | TRBJ2-5 | TRBV5-6 | . | TGTGCCAGCAGCTTGTCTGGACTAAGAAAGACCCAGTACTTC | CASSLSGLRKTQYF
. | TRBJ2-1 | TRBV24-1 | . | TGTGCCACCAGTGATTTGCCGACTGGGGGGAATGAGCAGTTCTTC | CATSDLPTGGNEQFF
few | TRBJ2-7 | TRBV6-5 | . | TGTGCCAGCGGCAGCTCCTACGAGCAGTACTTC | CASGSSYEQYF